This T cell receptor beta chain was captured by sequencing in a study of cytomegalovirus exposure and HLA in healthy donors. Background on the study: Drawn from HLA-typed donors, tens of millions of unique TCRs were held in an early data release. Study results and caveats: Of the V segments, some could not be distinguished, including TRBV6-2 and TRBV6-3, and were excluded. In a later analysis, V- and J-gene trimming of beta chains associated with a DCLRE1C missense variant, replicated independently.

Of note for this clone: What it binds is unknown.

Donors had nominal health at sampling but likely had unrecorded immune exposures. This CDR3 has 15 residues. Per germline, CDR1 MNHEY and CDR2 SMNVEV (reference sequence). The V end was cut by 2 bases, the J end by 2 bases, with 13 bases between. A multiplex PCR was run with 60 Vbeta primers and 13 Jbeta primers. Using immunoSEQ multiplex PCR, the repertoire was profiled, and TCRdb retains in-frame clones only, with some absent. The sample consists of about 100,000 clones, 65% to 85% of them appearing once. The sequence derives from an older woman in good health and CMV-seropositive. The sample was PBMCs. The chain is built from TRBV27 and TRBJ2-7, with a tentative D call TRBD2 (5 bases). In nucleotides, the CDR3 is TGTGCCAGCAGTTTAGGACTTGGCTCTGCCTACGAGCAGTACTTC. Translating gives CASSLGLGSAYEQYF.